This T cell receptor beta chain stems from a study of blood T cell repertoires in COVID-19. This CDR3 comprises 18 residues. With 2 bases clipped from V and 0 bases from J, the junction kept 7 bases outside the gene matches. Germline V CDR1 and CDR2: SGHTA, FQGNSA. Sequencing used immunoSEQ multiplex PCR; TCRdb keeps in-frame clones, though not all of them. This table holds about 58,000 clones, under 90% found once. The clonotype originates from a man in his forties with active COVID-19. This chain joins TRBV7-2 and TRBJ2-1, with 10 bases that match TRBD2. Material: peripheral blood. The CDR3 DNA is TGTGCCAGCAGCTTATCTAGCGGGAGTTCCAACTCCTACAATGAGCAGTTCTTC. Amino acid sequence: CASSLSSGSSNSYNEQFF.